These 2 T cell receptor beta chains came from one sample sequenced in a study of blood T cell repertoires in COVID-19 (dated by TCRdb to 2018 to 2021). The method was the immunoSEQ multiplex PCR assay. What TCRdb holds here is the immuneACCESS table cut down to in-frame rearrangements. Part of the clones is not present; checked against another copy, under half of the missing clones reflect an unresolved V gene, and the others are unexplained. Recorded for this sample are roughly 500,000 clones; approximately 85% of them occurred a single time. Jointly, the top ten make up 3% to 3.5% of the sample. The sequenced material came from peripheral blood. The receptors were sampled from a human donor in a cohort sampled during active COVID-19.

The chain joins TRBV3-1 (or the pseudogene TRBV3-2) to TRBJ1-4, with 12 bases lining up with TRBD1. V shed 1 base, J shed 8 bases, and the junction held 5 bases outside the gene matches. Looked up from germline, CDR1 is LGHDT and CDR2 is YNNKEL (reference sequence). The CDR3 consists of 16 residues. CDR3 in DNA: TGTGCCAGCAGCCAAGCCCCCGGGACAGGGGGCGAAAAACTGTTTTTT. Protein product: CASSQAPGTGGEKLFF.

This clone came up once. One end of the junction fails to match germline, which may point to a read error. The V and J genes are TRBV7-2 and TRBJ2-3, with D maybe TRBD2 (5 bases). Germline CDR1 and CDR2: SGHTA and FQGNSA. This CDR3 comprises 15 residues. CDR3 amino acids: CASNLGRENTDTQYF. DNA for the CDR3: TGTGCCAGCAACTTAGGTCGGGAAAACACAGATACGCAGTATTTT.